Shown below are 32 T cell receptor beta chains from a single sample sequenced in a study of shared clonotypes between healthy human individuals. Assay used: immunoSEQ multiplex PCR; TCRdb lists only in-frame clones, some missing. The repertoire holds hundreds of thousands of clones, approximately 95% seen once, with about 0.11% in the top ten. The naive CD8 subset, CD45RO-negative cells positively selected for CCR7, excluded terminally differentiated effector memory CD45RA+ cells. The material sequenced was naive CD8+ T cells sorted from blood. The origin of the receptors is a woman aged 30 to 39 in good health.

Only one count was recorded for this clone. The V call is TRBV2, the J call TRBJ2-5, with 11 nucleotides matching TRBD2. The CDR3 extends over 13 amino acids. CDR1 is SNHLY and CDR2 is FYNNEI in the germline V gene. The ends lost 7 bases at V and 11 bases at J; junction bases unmatched: 9. The CDR3 region is CASKTSGTWEQYF. CDR3 sequence (DNA): TGTGCCAGCAAGACTAGCGGGACATGGGAGCAGTACTTC.

The rearrangement joins TRBV11-2 to TRBJ1-2, with D tentatively TRBD1 (5 bases). This CDR3 has 12 residues. Germline CDR1 SGHAT, CDR2 FQNNGV. Trimming shortened V by 1 base and J by 7 bases, and 7 bases separated the two germline ends. CDR3 residues: CASSLGGAGYTF. As DNA, the CDR3 is TGTGCCAGCAGCTTAGGAGGGGCTGGCTACACCTTC.

J is TRBJ2-1 and V is TRBV11-3, with unresolved D. V lost 0 bases to trimming and J lost 5 bases, with 5 bases between them. Germline values: CDR1 SGHNT, CDR2 YENEEA. The CDR3 runs 13 residues. The CDR3 nucleotides are TGTGCCAGCAGCTTAGATAGGGACAATGAGCAGTTCTTC. It translates to CASSLDRDNEQFF. Full variable domain (rest looked up from reference TRBV11-3 and TRBJ2-1): EAGVVQSPRYKIIEKKQPVAFWCNPISGHNTLYWYLQNLGQGPELLIRYENEEAVDDSQLPKDRFSAERLKGVDSTLKIQPAELGDSAVYLCASSLDRDNEQFFGPGTRLTVL.

This chain links TRBV27 with TRBJ2-7; D possibly corresponds to TRBD1 (5 bases). This CDR3 has 14 amino acids. Germline V gives CDR1 MNHEY, CDR2 SMNVEV (reference sequence). V was pared by 3 bases and J by 2 bases, with 11 bases between. The CDR3 DNA reads as TGTGCCAGCAGTTTCGACAGCGAAACCTACGAGCAGTACTTC. Translation gives CASSFDSETYEQYF.

This chain joins TRBV6-5 and TRBJ2-7; the D gene is possibly TRBD1 (5 bases). Germline V gene data show CDR1 as MNHEY and CDR2 as SVGAGI. Trimming took 2 bases from V and 0 from J, leaving 11 bases between them. This CDR3 contains 15 residues. Here the CDR3 reads CASSYGAEASYEQYF. Written as DNA, the CDR3 is TGTGCCAGCAGTTACGGGGCGGAAGCCTCCTACGAGCAGTACTTC.

The V and J genes are TRBV27 and TRBJ2-1; 7 bases fit TRBD1. This CDR3 has 15 residues. Germline values: CDR1 MNHEY, CDR2 SMNVEV (reference sequence). V shed 5 bases and J 2 bases; nucleotides not matched to a gene: 6. This chain's CDR3 is CASSPRQGAYNEQFF. The CDR3 DNA is TGTGCCAGCAGTCCCAGACAGGGTGCCTACAATGAGCAGTTCTTC.

The gene calls are TRBV11-1 and TRBJ1-3; 7 nucleotides agree with TRBD1. Germline-derived CDR1 and CDR2 are SGHAT and FQDESV (reference sequence). Germline trimming cut 1 base from V and 0 bases from J; bases unmatched to any gene: 3. The CDR3 runs to 16 residues. CDR3 region: CASSLGEGASGNTIYF. CDR3 nucleotide sequence: TGTGCCAGCAGCTTAGGCGAGGGGGCCTCTGGAAACACCATATATTTT.

This rearrangement joins TRBV9 to TRBJ2-5; no firm D call. The tail of the sequence fits TRBJ2-7 better, so the J call may be wrong. The CDR3 is made up of 14 amino acids. CDR1 SGDLS and CDR2 YYNGEE come from the germline V gene. CDR3 sequence: CASSVALSSYEQYF. CDR3 DNA sequence: TGTGCCAGCAGCGTGGCCCTAAGCTCCTACGAGCAGTACTTC.

This sequence joins TRBV28 and TRBJ2-3; 9 nucleotides match TRBD1. The CDR3 covers 17 residues. V shed 6 bases, J shed 4 bases, and the junction held 14 bases outside the gene matches. Per germline, CDR1 MDHEN and CDR2 SYDVKM. CDR3 sequence (DNA): TGTGCCAGCAGCCCCTATCCCTTGGGACAGGGCTCAGATACGCAGTATTTT. Translating it yields CASSPYPLGQGSDTQYF.

CDR3: CASRYGNIQYF. CDR3 DNA: TGTGCCAGCAGATACGGAAACATTCAGTACTTC. The J gene is TRBJ2-4, the V gene TRBV5-5; D uncertain. The CDR3 consists of 11 residues. Germline loops: CDR1 SGHKS, CDR2 YYEKEE (reference sequence). V was cut by 5 bases and J by 6 bases, with 6 bases left in between.

CDR3 loop: CATSSDGQGYRQPQHF. DNA of the CDR3: TGTGCCACCAGCAGTGATGGACAGGGGTATCGTCAGCCCCAGCATTTT. The V and J genes are TRBV15 and TRBJ1-5; 9 nucleotides line up with TRBD1. CDR1 and CDR2 (germline): LNHNV, YYDKDF (reference sequence). V lost 3 bases to trimming and J lost 6 bases; unmatched junction nucleotides: 9. The CDR3 covers 16 residues.

The rearrangement uses TRBV30 and TRBJ1-1; the match to TRBD1 covers 7 bases. The CDR3 runs to 12 residues. The V and J ends lost 2 bases and 6 bases, in that order; junction bases with no gene match: 3. Germline loops: CDR1 GTSNPN, CDR2 SVGIG (reference sequence). The CDR3 spells CAWSQGTAEAFF. The CDR3 DNA reads as TGTGCCTGGAGTCAAGGGACAGCTGAAGCTTTCTTT.

This clone appeared a single time. V gene TRBV5-4 combines with J gene TRBJ2-1; 14 nucleotides match TRBD2. From germline, CDR1 is SGHNT and CDR2 YYREEE (reference sequence). V was clipped by 4 bases and J by 2 bases; unmatched bases: 2. The CDR3 covers 16 residues. Here the CDR3 reads CASSGTSGSPYNEQFF. The CDR3 nucleotides are TGTGCCAGCAGCGGGACTAGCGGGAGTCCCTACAATGAGCAGTTCTTC.

This chain joins TRBV28 and TRBJ2-7; 9 bases agree with TRBD2. V lost 0 bases to trimming and J lost 2 bases; unmatched junction nucleotides: 2. Germline CDR1 reads MDHEN; CDR2 reads SYDVKM. This CDR3 contains 15 residues. CDR3 sequence reads: CASSLWGGRAYEQYF. DNA for the CDR3: TGTGCCAGCAGTTTATGGGGCGGGAGGGCCTACGAGCAGTACTTC.

The chain recombines TRBV7-2 with TRBJ2-7, with D uncertain. Germline assignment: CDR1 SGHTA and CDR2 FQGNSA. This CDR3 is 14 amino acids long. V lost 1 base and J 0 bases, leaving 7 bases between the germline ends. CDR3 protein: CASSLVRGSYEQYF. The CDR3 DNA reads as TGTGCCAGCAGCTTAGTTCGCGGCTCCTACGAGCAGTACTTC.

This clone was found a few times. CDR3: CASSSMWEQYF. The CDR3 DNA is TGTGCCAGCAGCTCCATGTGGGAGCAGTACTTC. This chain connects TRBV28 to TRBJ2-7; no firm D call. The CDR3 covers 11 residues. V gave up 6 bases and J gave up 7 bases, with 10 bases separating them. The germline gives CDR1 MDHEN, CDR2 SYDVKM.

The rearrangement uses TRBV5-1 and TRBJ2-7; D unclear. The CDR3 sequence is 15 residues long. Germline CDR1 is SGHRS and CDR2 is YFSETQ. V shed 0 bases and J shed 3 bases, with 13 bases lying between them. In DNA, the CDR3 is TGCGCCAGCAGCTTGGGGGAATTGATGGGCTACGAGCAGTACTTC. The encoded protein is CASSLGELMGYEQYF.

As concerns this clone: Other nucleotide sequences in the sample specify the same CDR3. The genes are TRBV9 and TRBJ1-3; D is unclear. This CDR3 contains 14 residues. The germline V and J ends were trimmed by 2 bases and 0 bases, with 6 bases remaining between them. From germline, CDR1 is SGDLS and CDR2 YYNGEE. This chain's CDR3 is CASSVGDSGNTIYF. CDR3 sequence (DNA): TGTGCCAGCAGCGTCGGAGACTCTGGAAACACCATATATTTT.

This rearrangement joins TRBV6-1 to TRBJ2-3, with D unclear. The germline CDR1 and CDR2 sequences are MNHNS and SASEGT. Trimming left V 7 bases short and J 5 bases short, with 4 bases between. This CDR3 spans 10 amino acids. The CDR3 loop reads CASTLDTQYF. The CDR3 region has the DNA TGTGCCAGCACTTTAGATACGCAGTATTTT.

The J gene is TRBJ2-7, the V gene TRBV11-2; TRBD2 matches 7 bases. CDR1 is SGHAT and CDR2 is FQNNGV in the germline V gene. Trimming took 1 base from V and 4 from J; bases not matched to a gene: 10. The CDR3 sequence is 16 residues long. CDR3 protein: CASSLGGGELTYEQYF. The CDR3 DNA reads as TGTGCCAGCAGCTTAGGGGGAGGGGAACTAACGTACGAGCAGTACTTC.

This sequence joins TRBV7-5 and TRBJ1-2; the DNA was not compared with TRBD1, the D call given in the table. TRBV7-5 is designated a pseudogene. The CDR3 runs 13 residues. The DNA for the CDR3 is TGTGTCAGAAGCCGCGACAGGGTGAGGGGCTACACCTTC. Translated: CVRSRDRVRGYTF.

The chain recombines TRBV20-1 with TRBJ1-2; D remains unclear. The CDR3 has 11 residues. CDR1 DFQATT and CDR2 SNEGSKA come from the germline V gene (reference sequence). V lost 3 bases, J lost 8 bases, and 10 bases lay in between. CDR3 in amino acids: CSASTEEGYTF. The CDR3 region has the DNA TGCAGTGCTAGTACTGAAGAAGGCTACACCTTC.

The chain uses TRBV30 and TRBJ2-5; TRBD1 aligns across 7 bases. This CDR3 comprises 13 residues. V gave up 2 bases and J gave up 3 bases; unmatched junction bases: 3. Germline V gene lookup returns CDR1 GTSNPN and CDR2 SVGIG (reference sequence). CDR3 protein: CAWSPGGEETQYF. In DNA form, the CDR3 reads TGTGCCTGGAGTCCAGGGGGTGAAGAGACCCAGTACTTC. The variable domain in full, with the rest retrieved from reference TRBV30 and TRBJ2-5, is SQTIHQWPATLVQPVGSPLSLECTVEGTSNPNLYWYRQAAGRGLQLLFYSVGIGQISSEVPQNLSASRPQDRQFILSSKKLLLSDSGFYLCAWSPGGEETQYFGPGTRLLVL.

The V and J genes are TRBV5-6 and TRBJ1-2; D possibly corresponds to TRBD1 (5 bases). Trimming took off 0 bases at V and 4 bases at J, with 16 bases between the two ends. This CDR3 is built from 16 residues. Germline CDR1 is SGHDT and CDR2 is YYEEEE. This chain's CDR3 is CASSLEGTTWTYGYTF. The CDR3 coding sequence is TGTGCCAGCAGCTTGGAAGGGACTACATGGACCTATGGCTACACCTTC.

V usage is TRBV7-8 and J usage is TRBJ2-1; 11 bases line up with TRBD2. V was clipped by 5 bases and J by 6 bases; unmatched bases: 21. The CDR3 totals 20 residues. The V gene's germline CDR1 is SGHVS and CDR2 FQNEAQ. CDR3 DNA sequence: TGTGCCAGCAGCCCCAGGGGGGCCGGACCGGGACTAGCGGAGACCAATGAGCAGTTCTTC. Translation: CASSPRGAGPGLAETNEQFF.

This chain uses TRBV7-8 with TRBJ2-7; a weak D match, TRBD2 (5 bases). V lost 2 bases and J 4 bases, leaving 12 bases between the germline ends. CDR1 and CDR2 from the germline V gene are SGHVS and FQNEAQ. The CDR3 spans 14 residues. The CDR3 sequence: CASSLFSAEYEQYF. The CDR3 nucleotides are TGTGCCAGCAGCTTATTTAGCGCGGAGTACGAGCAGTACTTC.

The rearrangement links TRBV19 to TRBJ2-1; 9 nucleotides match TRBD2. J gave up 6 bases and V 1 base, and 4 bases lay outside the gene matches. This CDR3 spans 15 amino acids. The germline CDR1 and CDR2 sequences are LNHDA and SQIVND (reference sequence). CDR3 protein: CASSIVPAGGNEQFF. The CDR3 bases are TGTGCCAGTAGTATAGTGCCAGCGGGAGGCAATGAGCAGTTCTTC.

The chain has TRBV14 and TRBJ2-3, with 7 positions matching TRBD2. The junction had 11 bases not matched to a gene; V was cut back by 2 bases and J by 3 bases. CDR3 length: 17 residues. Germline V lookup: CDR1 SGHDN, CDR2 FVKESK. In DNA form, the CDR3 reads TGTGCCAGCAGCCAACGGTGGGCGGGAGTGTCGACAGATACGCAGTATTTT. It encodes CASSQRWAGVSTDTQYF.

The chain links TRBV28 to TRBJ2-7; D may be TRBD2 (5 bases). The germline V gene has CDR1 MDHEN and CDR2 SYDVKM. The CDR3 length is 14 residues. Trimming cost V 3 bases and J 2 bases, with 11 bases left between them. CDR3 DNA sequence: TGTGCCAGCAGTTTCTTTCAGGAGGCCTACGAGCAGTACTTC. Protein product: CASSFFQEAYEQYF.

CDR3 sequence reads: CAWGSGVAKNIQYF. The CDR3 nucleotides read TGTGCCTGGGGGAGCGGCGTAGCCAAAAACATTCAGTACTTC. The V call is TRBV30, the J call TRBJ2-4, with D tentatively TRBD2 (5 bases). The ends were cut back, 5 bases at V and 0 bases at J, with 11 bases in the middle. The CDR3 covers 14 residues. Germline assignment: CDR1 GTSNPN and CDR2 SVGIG (reference sequence).

The V gene is TRBV11-1, the J gene TRBJ1-4; D remains unclear. The ends were cut back, 5 bases at V and 3 bases at J, with 13 bases in the middle. CDR1 and CDR2 (germline): SGHAT, FQDESV (reference sequence). CDR3 length: 15 residues. The CDR3 loop reads CASSTLKMPNEKLFF. CDR3 nucleotides: TGTGCCAGCAGCACCCTTAAGATGCCTAATGAAAAACTGTTTTTT.

The CDR3 coding sequence is TGTGCCAGCAGGGCGGGACTCCGAAACATTCAGTACTTC. Translating it yields CASRAGLRNIQYF. The genes are TRBV2 and TRBJ2-4, with a tentative D call TRBD2 (6 bases). CDR1 is SNHLY, CDR2 FYNNEI, per germline. The CDR3 runs to 13 residues. Trimming left V 6 bases short and J 6 bases short, with 12 bases between.